The sequence of this T cell receptor beta chain was determined in a study of blood T cell repertoires in COVID-19. Original handling: Amplified reference gene primers provided the basis for estimating nucleated cell counts. Sequenced by immunoSEQ multiplex PCR; TCRdb stores in-frame clones only, minus some. The D gene and trimming were derived from the DNA, and the V and J assignments and clone size from that table. The top ten hold about 3% of the sample, which has about 240,000 clones, over 70% seen once. The germline V and J ends were trimmed by 3 bases and 3 bases, with 14 bases remaining between them. This CDR3 region has 15 residues. The germline gives CDR1 MNHEY, CDR2 SMNVEV (reference sequence).

This sequence was found in a woman aged 80 or over with acute or convalescent COVID-19. Sample: peripheral blood. This chain links TRBV27 with TRBJ1-1; D unresolved. CDR3 sequence: CASSFRGGKDTEAFF. In DNA, the CDR3 is TGTGCCAGCAGTTTTCGGGGTGGGAAGGACACTGAAGCTTTCTTT.